The 17 T cell receptor beta chains listed next were all sequenced from one sample in a study of cytomegalovirus exposure and HLA in healthy donors. Libraries were prepared by immunoSEQ multiplex PCR; TCRdb keeps only in-frame clonotypes and omits some of them. Of 65,000 to 90,000 clones detected, about 87% appear once; the ten largest clones hold 3.5% to 4%. Input material: PBMCs. The receptors stem from a woman aged 18 to 35 in good health and CMV-seropositive.

V usage is TRBV29-1 and J usage is TRBJ1-1; no reliable D call. The CDR3 spans 13 residues. Germline V CDR1 and CDR2: SQVTM, ANQGSEA. Trimming cost V 5 bases and J 0 bases, with 10 bases left between them. The CDR3 sequence: CSVRHSVNTEAFF. The CDR3 DNA sequence: TGCAGCGTTAGACATTCTGTGAACACTGAAGCTTTCTTT.

The chain has TRBV5-4 and TRBJ2-2, with D unresolved. With 1 base removed from V and 2 bases from J, the gap between germline ends came to 9 bases. The germline CDR1 and CDR2 sequences are SGHNT and YYREEE (reference sequence). This CDR3 contains 15 residues. The chain's CDR3 is CASSLTVDNTGELFF. The CDR3 bases are TGTGCCAGCAGCTTGACAGTAGATAACACCGGGGAGCTGTTTTTT.

The V call is TRBV10-3, the J call TRBJ1-5; 7 bases line up with TRBD1. The CDR3 runs to 18 residues. Looked up from germline, CDR1 is ENHRY and CDR2 is SYGVKD. The trim removed 2 bases at V and 0 bases at J, leaving 10 bases unmatched. CDR3 residues: CAISETAGGSFSNQPQHF. The CDR3 nucleotides are TGTGCCATCAGTGAGACTGCAGGGGGGAGTTTTAGCAATCAGCCCCAGCATTTT.

In DNA form, the CDR3 reads TGTGCTAGTGGAACAGGGGGCCCTCAGCCCCAGCATTTT. Protein product: CASGTGGPQPQHF. The chain recombines TRBV12-5 with TRBJ1-5; 9 bases fit TRBD1. CDR1 is LGHNT, CDR2 FRNRAP, per germline. The CDR3 runs to 13 residues. The junction had 3 bases not matched to a gene; V was cut back by 6 bases and J by 6 bases. Full variable domain (remainder filled in from reference TRBV12-5 and TRBJ1-5): DARVTQTPRHKVTEMGQEVTMRCQPILGHNTVFWYRQTMMQGLELLAYFRNRAPLDDSGMPKDRFSAEMPDATLATLKIQPSEPRDSAVYFCASGTGGPQPQHFGDGTRLSIL.

This chain joins TRBV28 and TRBJ2-7; weak D call: TRBD2 (5 bases). The V gene's germline CDR1 is MDHEN and CDR2 SYDVKM. V lost 3 bases and J 0 bases, leaving 12 bases between the germline ends. CDR3 size: 15 residues. The chain's CDR3 is CASSFAGEISYEQYF. Here the CDR3 DNA reads TGTGCCAGCAGTTTCGCCGGGGAGATCTCCTACGAGCAGTACTTC. The full variable domain, with the rest looked up from reference TRBV28 and TRBJ2-7, is DVKVTQSSRYLVKRTGEKVFLECVQDMDHENMFWYRQDPGLGLRLIYFSYDVKMKEKGDIPEGYSVSREKKERFSLILESASTNQTSMYLCASSFAGEISYEQYFGPGTRLTVT.

The rearrangement links TRBV28 to TRBJ1-1; weak D call: TRBD1 (5 bases). CDR1 is MDHEN and CDR2 is SYDVKM in the germline V gene. The CDR3 consists of 14 residues. The V gene lost 2 bases and the J gene lost 6 bases, with 13 bases spanning the gap. The CDR3 DNA is TGTGCCAGCAGTTTAGTCTCAGGGCGGTCTGAAGCTTTCTTT. Translation: CASSLVSGRSEAFF.

The chain uses TRBV9 and TRBJ1-6, with D unclear. The CDR3 runs 15 residues. Germline values: CDR1 SGDLS, CDR2 YYNGEE. Trimming cost V 0 bases and J 3 bases, with 7 bases left between them. CDR3 residues: CASSVGPDYNSPLHF. The CDR3 DNA is TGTGCCAGCAGCGTAGGGCCAGACTATAATTCACCCCTCCACTTT.

CDR3 amino acids: CASSLPGLRGYTF. CDR3 DNA: TGTGCCAGCAGTTTACCGGGACTGCGTGGCTACACCTTC. The chain couples TRBV7-9 to TRBJ1-2; maybe TRBD1 (5 bases). Deletions cut 6 bases from V and 7 bases from J, with 15 bases between. CDR3 length: 13 amino acids. Germline V lookup: CDR1 SEHNR, CDR2 FQNEAQ (reference sequence).

The chain links TRBV6-6 to TRBJ1-1; a weak D match, TRBD1 (5 bases). Germline CDR1 and CDR2: MNHNY and SVGAGI (reference sequence). Trimming pared 6 bases from V and 4 bases from J, leaving 9 bases between. The CDR3 totals 12 residues. For the CDR3, the DNA is TGTGCCAGCAGCCAGGGCGGCACTGAAGCTTTCTTT. This codes for CASSQGGTEAFF.

This chain uses TRBV14 with TRBJ1-2; 10 nucleotides agree with TRBD1. Per the germline V gene, CDR1 is SGHDN and CDR2 is FVKESK. The V and J ends lost 4 bases and 2 bases, in that order; junction bases with no gene match: 4. This CDR3 spans 15 amino acids. CDR3 protein: CASSPLDRGNYGYTF. CDR3 DNA: TGTGCCAGCAGCCCCCTGGACAGGGGGAACTATGGCTACACCTTC.

This chain links TRBV13 with TRBJ1-6, with 10 bases that match TRBD1. CDR1 is PRHDT, CDR2 FYEKMQ, per germline (reference sequence). This CDR3 has 16 residues. V shed 5 bases, J shed 10 bases, and the junction held 11 bases outside the gene matches. CDR3 protein: CASSTPGTGVGSPLHF. The CDR3, as DNA: TGTGCCAGCAGCACGCCCGGGACAGGGGTAGGGTCACCCCTCCACTTT.

The count of this clone is one. This chain uses TRBV19 with TRBJ2-5; D call uncertain. Germline-derived CDR1 and CDR2 are LNHDA and SQIVND (reference sequence). CDR3 length: 9 amino acids. Trimming took 8 bases from V and 7 from J, leaving 5 bases between them. The CDR3 DNA reads as TGTGCCAGTCGGGTGACCCAGTACTTC. It yields the protein CASRVTQYF.

In nucleotides, the CDR3 is TGTGCCAGCAGTTACTCCACGGGAGTAGCTGAGCAGTACTTC. Protein sequence: CASSYSTGVAEQYF. The chain has TRBV6-5 and TRBJ2-7; a possible D gene is TRBD2 (6 bases). V was trimmed by 0 bases and J by 7 bases, leaving 13 bases between them. The CDR3 consists of 14 residues. Germline CDR1 reads MNHEY; CDR2 reads SVGAGI.

The chain recombines TRBV4-1 with TRBJ2-1, with TRBD1 matching over 7 bases. Per the germline V gene, CDR1 is MGHRA and CDR2 is YSYEKL. The CDR3 has 14 amino acids. V lost 6 bases to trimming and J lost 6 bases; unmatched junction nucleotides: 8. DNA for the CDR3: TGCGCCAGCAGGACAGGGCTAGTCGTCAATGAGCAGTTCTTC. Translation gives CASRTGLVVNEQFF.

V is TRBV11-1 and J is TRBJ2-2; D is possibly TRBD2 (5 bases). The germline V and J ends were trimmed by 5 bases and 4 bases, with 14 bases remaining between them. In germline, CDR1 is SGHAT, CDR2 FQDESV (reference sequence). The CDR3 covers 15 residues. The CDR3: CASSLELGSTGELFF. CDR3 sequence (DNA): TGTGCCAGCAGCCTAGAGTTGGGGAGCACCGGGGAGCTGTTTTTT.

This chain joins TRBV4-1 and TRBJ2-1; possibly TRBD2 for D (6 bases). The CDR3 loop spans 14 amino acids. CDR1 MGHRA and CDR2 YSYEKL come from the germline V gene. The ends were cut back, 0 bases at V and 10 bases at J, with 13 bases in the middle. The CDR3, as DNA: TGCGCCAGCAGCCAAGACCCCATGGAGGGCGAGCAGTTCTTC. Translated, it gives CASSQDPMEGEQFF.

V and J are TRBV7-2 and TRBJ2-3, with 7 bases identical to TRBD2. V lost 3 bases, J lost 0 bases, and 3 bases stayed unmatched. The CDR3 is 15 residues long. Germline V gene data show CDR1 as SGHTA and CDR2 as FQGNSA. The CDR3 nucleotides are TGTGCCAGCAGCTTTCCAGCGGGGAGCACAGATACGCAGTATTTT. Residues: CASSFPAGSTDTQYF.